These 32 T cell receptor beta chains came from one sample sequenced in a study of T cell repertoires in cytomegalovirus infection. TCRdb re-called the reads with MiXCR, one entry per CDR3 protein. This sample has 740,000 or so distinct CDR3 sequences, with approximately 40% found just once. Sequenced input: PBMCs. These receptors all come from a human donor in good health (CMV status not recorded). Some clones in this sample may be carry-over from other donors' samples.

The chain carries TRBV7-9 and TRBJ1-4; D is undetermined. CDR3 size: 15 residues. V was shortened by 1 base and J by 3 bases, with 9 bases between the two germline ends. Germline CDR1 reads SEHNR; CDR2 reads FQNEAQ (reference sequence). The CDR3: CASSLVRQANEKLFF. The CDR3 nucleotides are TGTGCCAGCAGCTTAGTTCGGCAGGCTAATGAAAAACTGTTTTTT.

The CDR3 is CASSKRTSGGASTDTQYF. DNA for the CDR3: TGCGCCAGCAGCAAACGGACTAGCGGGGGGGCTAGCACAGATACGCAGTATTTT. This chain uses TRBV5-1 with TRBJ2-3; TRBD2 matches at 15 bases. The CDR3 runs 18 residues. V trimming: 4 bases; J trimming: 0 bases; junction bases outside the gene matches: 6. The germline gives CDR1 SGHRS, CDR2 YFSETQ.

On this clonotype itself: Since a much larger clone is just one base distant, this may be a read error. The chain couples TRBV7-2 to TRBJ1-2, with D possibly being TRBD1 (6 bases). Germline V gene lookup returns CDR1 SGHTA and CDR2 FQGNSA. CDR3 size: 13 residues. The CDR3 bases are TGTGCCAGCAGTCCGGACAGCTCCTATTGCTACACCTTC. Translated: CASSPDSSYCYTF.

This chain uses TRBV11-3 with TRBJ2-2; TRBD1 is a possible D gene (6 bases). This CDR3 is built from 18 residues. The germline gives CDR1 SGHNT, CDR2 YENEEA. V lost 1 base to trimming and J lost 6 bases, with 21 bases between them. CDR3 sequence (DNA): TGTGCCAGCAGCTTAGCGGGACACCTTTCGTTTAGCGCCGGGGAGCTGTTTTTT. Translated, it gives CASSLAGHLSFSAGELFF.

The CDR3 coding sequence is TGTGCCAGCAGTTTTACCGGGACAGGGTCTGAAGCTTTCTTT. Translation gives CASSFTGTGSEAFF. V and J are TRBV6-5 and TRBJ1-1; TRBD1 agrees at 9 bases. Trimming cost V 4 bases and J 6 bases; bases outside gene matches: 6. Germline values: CDR1 MNHEY, CDR2 SVGAGI. CDR3 length equals 14 residues.

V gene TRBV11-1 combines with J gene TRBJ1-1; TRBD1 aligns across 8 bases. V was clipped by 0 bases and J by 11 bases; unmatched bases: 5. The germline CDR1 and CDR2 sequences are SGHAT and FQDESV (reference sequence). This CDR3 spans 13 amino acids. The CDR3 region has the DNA TGTGCCAGCAGCTTAGCGCAGGGGGCGTCGGCTTTCTTT. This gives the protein CASSLAQGASAFF.

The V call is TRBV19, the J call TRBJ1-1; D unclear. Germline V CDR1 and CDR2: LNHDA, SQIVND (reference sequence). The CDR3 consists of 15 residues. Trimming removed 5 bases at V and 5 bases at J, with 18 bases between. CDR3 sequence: CASSREGEWITEAFF. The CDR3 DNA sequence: TGTGCCAGTAGTCGGGAGGGCGAATGGATAACTGAAGCTTTCTTT.

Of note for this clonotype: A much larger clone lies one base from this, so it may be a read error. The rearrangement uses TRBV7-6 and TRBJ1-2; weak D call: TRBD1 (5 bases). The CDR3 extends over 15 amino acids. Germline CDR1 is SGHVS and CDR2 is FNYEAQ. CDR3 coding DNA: TGTGCCAGCAGCCCTGACATACAGGTTACCAGCGGCTACAACTTC. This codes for CASSPDIQVTSGYNF.

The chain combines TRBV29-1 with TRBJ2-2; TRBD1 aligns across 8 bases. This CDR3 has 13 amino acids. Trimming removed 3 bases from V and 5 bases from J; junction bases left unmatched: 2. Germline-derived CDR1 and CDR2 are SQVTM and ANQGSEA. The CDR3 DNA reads TGCAGCGTTGACAGGGGGCGTACCGGGGAGCTGTTTTTT. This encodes CSVDRGRTGELFF.

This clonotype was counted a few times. The CDR3 spells CSAGDRSNEQFF. The CDR3 nucleotides read TGCAGTGCCGGGGACAGGTCCAATGAGCAGTTCTTC. V usage is TRBV20-1 and J usage is TRBJ2-1; 8 bases fit TRBD1. After removal of 6 bases from V and 6 bases from J, the junction contained 4 bases not matched to a gene. CDR3 size: 12 residues. CDR1 is DFQATT and CDR2 is SNEGSKA in the germline V gene (reference sequence).

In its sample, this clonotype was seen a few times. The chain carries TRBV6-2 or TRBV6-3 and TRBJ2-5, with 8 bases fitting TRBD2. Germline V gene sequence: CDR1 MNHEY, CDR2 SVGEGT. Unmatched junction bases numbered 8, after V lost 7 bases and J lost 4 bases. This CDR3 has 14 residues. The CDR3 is CASKESGRGETQYF. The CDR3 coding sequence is TGTGCCAGCAAAGAAAGCGGGAGAGGAGAGACCCAGTACTTC.

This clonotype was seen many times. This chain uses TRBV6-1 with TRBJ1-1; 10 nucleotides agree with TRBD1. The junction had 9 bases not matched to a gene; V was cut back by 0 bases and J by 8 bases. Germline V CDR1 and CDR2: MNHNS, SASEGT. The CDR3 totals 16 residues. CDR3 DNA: TGTGCCAGCAGTGAAGCCGCGACAGGGGGCGGTTCGGAAGCTTTCTTT. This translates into CASSEAATGGGSEAFF.

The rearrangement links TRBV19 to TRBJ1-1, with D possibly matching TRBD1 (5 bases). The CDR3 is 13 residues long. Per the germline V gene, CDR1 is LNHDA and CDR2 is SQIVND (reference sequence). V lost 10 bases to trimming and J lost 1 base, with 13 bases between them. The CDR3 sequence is CATSQGSNTEAFF. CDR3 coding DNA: TGTGCCACTTCGCAGGGATCGAACACTGAAGCTTTCTTT.

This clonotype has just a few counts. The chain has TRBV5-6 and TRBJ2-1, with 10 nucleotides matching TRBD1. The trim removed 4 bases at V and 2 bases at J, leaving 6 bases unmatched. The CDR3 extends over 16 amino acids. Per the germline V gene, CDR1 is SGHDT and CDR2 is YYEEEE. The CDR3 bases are TGTGCCAGCAGCATAAGACAGGGGGCCCCCTACAATGAGCAGTTCTTC. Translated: CASSIRQGAPYNEQFF.

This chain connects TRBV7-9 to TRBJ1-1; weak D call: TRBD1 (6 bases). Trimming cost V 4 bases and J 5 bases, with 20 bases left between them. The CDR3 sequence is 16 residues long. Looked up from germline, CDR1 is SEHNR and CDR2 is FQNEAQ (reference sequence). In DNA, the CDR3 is TGTGCCAGCAGCTCACCCCTTAGGGGGTCTGGAACTGAAGCTTTCTTT. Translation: CASSSPLRGSGTEAFF. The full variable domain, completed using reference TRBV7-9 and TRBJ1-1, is DTGVSQNPRHKITKRGQNVTFRCDPISEHNRLYWYRQTLGQGPEFLTYFQNEAQLEKSRLLSDRFSAERPKGSFSTLEIQRTEQGDSAMYLCASSSPLRGSGTEAFFGQGTRLTVV.

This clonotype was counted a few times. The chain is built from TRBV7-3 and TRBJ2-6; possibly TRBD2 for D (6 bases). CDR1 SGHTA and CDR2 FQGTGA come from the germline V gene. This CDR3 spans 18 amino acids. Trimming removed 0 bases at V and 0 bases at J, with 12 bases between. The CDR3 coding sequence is TGTGCCAGCAGCTTAACGCCGGGACTGGGCTCTGGGGCCAACGTCCTGACTTTC. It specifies CASSLTPGLGSGANVLTF. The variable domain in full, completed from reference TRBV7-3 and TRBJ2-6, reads GAGVSQTPSNKVTEKGKYVELRCDPISGHTALYWYRQSLGQGPEFLIYFQGTGAADDSGLPNDRFFAVRPEGSVSTLKIQRTERGDSAVYLCASSLTPGLGSGANVLTFGAGSRLTVL.

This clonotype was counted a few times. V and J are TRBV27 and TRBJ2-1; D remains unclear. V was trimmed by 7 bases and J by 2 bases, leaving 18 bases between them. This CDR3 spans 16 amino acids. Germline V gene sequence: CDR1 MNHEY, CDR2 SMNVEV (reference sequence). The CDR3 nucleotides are TGTGCCAGCACATTTGAGGCCTCTGGCCCCTACAATGAGCAGTTCTTC. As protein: CASTFEASGPYNEQFF.

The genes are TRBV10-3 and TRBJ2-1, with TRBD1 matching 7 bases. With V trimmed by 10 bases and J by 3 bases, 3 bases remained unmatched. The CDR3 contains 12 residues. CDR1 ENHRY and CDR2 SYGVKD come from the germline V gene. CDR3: CATGQDYNEQFF. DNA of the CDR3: TGTGCCACCGGACAGGACTACAATGAGCAGTTCTTC.

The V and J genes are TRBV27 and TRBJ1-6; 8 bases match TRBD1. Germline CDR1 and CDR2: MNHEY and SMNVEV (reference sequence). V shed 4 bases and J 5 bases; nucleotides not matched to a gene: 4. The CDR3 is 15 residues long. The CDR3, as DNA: TGTGCCAGCAGTTCCTCGGGACAGGATAATTCACCCCTCCACTTT. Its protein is CASSSSGQDNSPLHF.

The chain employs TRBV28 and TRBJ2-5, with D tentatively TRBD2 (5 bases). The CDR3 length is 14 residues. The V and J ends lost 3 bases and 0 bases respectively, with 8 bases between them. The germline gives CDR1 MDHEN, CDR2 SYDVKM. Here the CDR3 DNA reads TGTGCCAGCAGTTTTCCCGGGGACCAAGAGACCCAGTACTTC. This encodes CASSFPGDQETQYF.

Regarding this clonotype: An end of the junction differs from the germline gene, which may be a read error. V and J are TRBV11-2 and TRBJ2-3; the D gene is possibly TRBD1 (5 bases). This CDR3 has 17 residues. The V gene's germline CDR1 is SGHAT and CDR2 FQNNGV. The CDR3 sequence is CASSLGVTALALDTQYF. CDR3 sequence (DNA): TGTGCTAGCAGCTTAGGGGTGACAGCACTCGCTCTGGATACGCAGTATTTT.

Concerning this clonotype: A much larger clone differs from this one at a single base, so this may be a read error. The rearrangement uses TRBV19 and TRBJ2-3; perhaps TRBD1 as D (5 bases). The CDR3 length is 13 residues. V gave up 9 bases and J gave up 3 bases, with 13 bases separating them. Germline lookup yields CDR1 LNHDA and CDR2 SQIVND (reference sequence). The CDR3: CASLVAGTDTQYF. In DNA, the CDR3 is TGTGCCAGCCTAGTCGCAGGGACAGATACGCAGTATTTT.

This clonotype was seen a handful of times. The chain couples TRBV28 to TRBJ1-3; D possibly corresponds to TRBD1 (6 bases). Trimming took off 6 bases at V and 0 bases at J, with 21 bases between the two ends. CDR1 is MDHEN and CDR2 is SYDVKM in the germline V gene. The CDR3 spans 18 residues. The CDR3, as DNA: TGTGCCAGCAGACCTAGGGTGGGGGGGCACTACTCTGGAAACACCATATATTTT. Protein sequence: CASRPRVGGHYSGNTIYF.

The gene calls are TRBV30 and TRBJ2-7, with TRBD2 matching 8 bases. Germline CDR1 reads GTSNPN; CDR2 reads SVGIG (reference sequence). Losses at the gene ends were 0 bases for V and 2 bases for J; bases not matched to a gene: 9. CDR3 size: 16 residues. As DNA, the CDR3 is TGTGCCTGGAGTGTAAGGTCGGGGGGGGTCCCCTACGAGCAGTACTTC. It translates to CAWSVRSGGVPYEQYF.

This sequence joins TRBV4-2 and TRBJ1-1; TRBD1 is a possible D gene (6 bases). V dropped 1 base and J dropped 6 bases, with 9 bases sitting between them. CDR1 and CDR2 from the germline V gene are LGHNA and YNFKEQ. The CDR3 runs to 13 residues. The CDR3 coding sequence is TGTGCCAGCAGCCAAGTTGACAGGCCTGAAGCTTTCTTT. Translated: CASSQVDRPEAFF.

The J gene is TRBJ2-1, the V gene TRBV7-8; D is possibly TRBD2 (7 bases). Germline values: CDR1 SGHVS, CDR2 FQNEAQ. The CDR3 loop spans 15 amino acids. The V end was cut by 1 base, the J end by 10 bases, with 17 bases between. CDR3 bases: TGTGCCAGCAGCTTAGGGGGGGGGCTATCGGACGAGCAGTTCTTC. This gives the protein CASSLGGGLSDEQFF.

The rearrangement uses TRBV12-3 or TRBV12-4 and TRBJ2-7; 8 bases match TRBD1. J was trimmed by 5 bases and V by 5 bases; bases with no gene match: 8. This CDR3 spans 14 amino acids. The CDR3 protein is CASSLDRARNEQYF. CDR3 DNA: TGTGCCAGCAGTCTGGACAGGGCCCGGAACGAGCAGTACTTC.

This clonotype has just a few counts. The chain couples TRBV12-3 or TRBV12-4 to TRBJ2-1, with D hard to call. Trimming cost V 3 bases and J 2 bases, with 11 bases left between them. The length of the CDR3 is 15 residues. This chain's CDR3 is CASSFTKTPYNEQFF. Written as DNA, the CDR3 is TGTGCCAGCAGTTTCACTAAGACACCCTACAATGAGCAGTTCTTC.

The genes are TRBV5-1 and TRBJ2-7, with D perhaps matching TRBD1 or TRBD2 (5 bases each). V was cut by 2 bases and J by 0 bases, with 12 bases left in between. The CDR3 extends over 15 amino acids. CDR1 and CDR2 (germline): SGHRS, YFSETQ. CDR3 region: CASSFRRDVSYEQYF. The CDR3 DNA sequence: TGCGCCAGCAGCTTTCGCAGGGACGTCTCCTACGAGCAGTACTTC.

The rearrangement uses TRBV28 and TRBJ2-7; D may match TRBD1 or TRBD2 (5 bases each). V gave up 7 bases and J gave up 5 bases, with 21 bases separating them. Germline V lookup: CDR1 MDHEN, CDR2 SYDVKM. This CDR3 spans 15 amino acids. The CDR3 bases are TGTGCCAGCACACCGGTGGGGGTGATTATCGACGAGCAGTACTTC. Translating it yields CASTPVGVIIDEQYF.

The CDR3 sequence: CASSGEGDSEGYTF. The CDR3 DNA reads as TGTGCCAGCTCTGGAGAGGGAGATTCCGAAGGCTACACCTTC. This rearrangement joins TRBV27 to TRBJ1-2; D is ambiguous. This CDR3 spans 14 amino acids. Germline V gene sequence: CDR1 MNHEY, CDR2 SMNVEV (reference sequence). V dropped 8 bases and J dropped 8 bases, with 21 bases sitting between them.

CDR3 sequence (DNA): TGCAGTGCTAGTTCTGTCGGACCGGACAATGAGCAGTTCTTC. Translated, it gives CSASSVGPDNEQFF. The rearrangement uses TRBV20-1 and TRBJ2-1; the D is unclear. V lost 3 bases and J 5 bases, leaving 14 bases between the germline ends. Germline CDR1 is DFQATT and CDR2 is SNEGSKA (reference sequence). The CDR3 runs 14 residues.